These 2 T cell receptor beta chains were all obtained from the same sample, sequenced in a study of CXCR3-negative and CXCR3-positive naive CD8 T cells (dated by TCRdb to the late 2010s). Study-wide conclusions, independent of this receptor: Compared with CXCR3-negative naive cells, CXCR3-positive naive cells had TRB CDR3s with higher hydrophobicity (lower Kidera factor 4), lower energy, and higher strength and volume indices.

These reads were obtained on a NextSeq 550. The Human TCR Profiling Kit (MiLaboratory) was used to make UMI-labeled 5' RACE TRB cDNA libraries. TCRdb reprocessed the reads and lists each CDR3 protein sequence as a single entry, with no DNA. The sample's own table lists 150,000 or so distinct CDR3 sequences. Jointly, the top ten make up about 0.28% of the sample. These receptors have no known antigen. Source material: naive CXCR3+ CD8+ T cells from blood. The sample's cell subset or site label, decoded: CD45RO-CCR7+CD27+CD95- naive CD8+ T cells expressing CXCR3 (TNR3+). The receptors derive from a human donor in good health. Some clones in this sample may be carry-over from other donors' samples.

The chain couples TRBV23-1 to TRBJ2-7. TRBV23-1 is annotated as an ORF whose role is uncertain. The CDR3 covers 15 residues. The CDR3 region is CASSQSEERRYEQYF.

CDR3 loop: CAGRTRNNEQYF. The chain has TRBV28 and TRBJ2-1. Per germline, CDR1 MDHEN and CDR2 SYDVKM. This CDR3 has 12 amino acids. Variable domain in full (rest from reference TRBV28 and TRBJ2-1): DVKVTQSSRYLVKRTGEKVFLECVQDMDHENMFWYRQDPGLGLRLIYFSYDVKMKEKGDIPEGYSVSREKKERFSLILESASTNQTSMYLCAGRTRNNEQYFGPGTRLTVL.